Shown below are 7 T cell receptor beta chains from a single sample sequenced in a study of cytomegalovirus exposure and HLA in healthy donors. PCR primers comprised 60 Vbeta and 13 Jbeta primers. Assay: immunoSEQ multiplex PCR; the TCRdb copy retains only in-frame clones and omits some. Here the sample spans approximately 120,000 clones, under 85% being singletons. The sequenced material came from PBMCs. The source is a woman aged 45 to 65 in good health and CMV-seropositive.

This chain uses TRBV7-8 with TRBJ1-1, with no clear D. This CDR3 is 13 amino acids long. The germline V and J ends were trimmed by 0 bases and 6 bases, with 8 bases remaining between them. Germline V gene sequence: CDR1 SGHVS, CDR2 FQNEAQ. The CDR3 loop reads CASSLAGWAEAFF. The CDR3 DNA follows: TGTGCCAGCAGCTTAGCGGGCTGGGCTGAAGCTTTCTTT.

The CDR3 DNA sequence: TGTGCCAGCAGCAAGGGGATGGTATTTAACTATGGCTACACCTTC. It is translated as CASSKGMVFNYGYTF. The V gene is TRBV7-2, the J gene TRBJ1-2; possibly TRBD1 for D (5 bases). V was shortened by 5 bases and J by 1 base, with 14 bases between the two germline ends. CDR1 and CDR2 (germline): SGHTA, FQGNSA. The CDR3 totals 15 residues.

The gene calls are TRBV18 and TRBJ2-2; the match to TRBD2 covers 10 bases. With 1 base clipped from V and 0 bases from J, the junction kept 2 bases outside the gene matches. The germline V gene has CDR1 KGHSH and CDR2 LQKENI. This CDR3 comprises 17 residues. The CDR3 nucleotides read TGTGCCAGCTCACCACGGACTAGCGGAGCGAACACCGGGGAGCTGTTTTTT. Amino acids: CASSPRTSGANTGELFF. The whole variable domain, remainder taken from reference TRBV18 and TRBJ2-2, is NAGVMQNPRHLVRRRGQEARLRCSPMKGHSHVYWYRQLPEEGLKFMVYLQKENIIDESGMPKERFSAEFPKEGPSILRIQQVVRGDSAAYFCASSPRTSGANTGELFFGEGSRLTVL.

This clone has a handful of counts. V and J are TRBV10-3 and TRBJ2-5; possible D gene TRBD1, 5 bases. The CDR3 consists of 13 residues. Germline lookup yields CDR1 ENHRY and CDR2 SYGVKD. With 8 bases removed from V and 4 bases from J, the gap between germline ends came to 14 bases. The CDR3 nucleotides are TGTGCCATCCGGCCACAGGACATAGAGACCCAGTACTTC. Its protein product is CAIRPQDIETQYF.

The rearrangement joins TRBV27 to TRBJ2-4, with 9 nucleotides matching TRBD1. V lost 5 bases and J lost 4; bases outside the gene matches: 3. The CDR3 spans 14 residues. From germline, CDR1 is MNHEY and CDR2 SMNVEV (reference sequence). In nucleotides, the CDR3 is TGTGCCAGCAGTAGAGACAGGGGGAAAAACATTCAGTACTTC. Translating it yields CASSRDRGKNIQYF.

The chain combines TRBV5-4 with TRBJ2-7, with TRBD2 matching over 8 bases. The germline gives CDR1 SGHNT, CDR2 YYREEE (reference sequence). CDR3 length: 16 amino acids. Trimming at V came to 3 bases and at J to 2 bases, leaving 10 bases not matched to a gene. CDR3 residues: CASSSPGLAGTYEQYF. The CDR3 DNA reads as TGTGCCAGCAGCTCCCCGGGGCTAGCGGGTACCTACGAGCAGTACTTC.

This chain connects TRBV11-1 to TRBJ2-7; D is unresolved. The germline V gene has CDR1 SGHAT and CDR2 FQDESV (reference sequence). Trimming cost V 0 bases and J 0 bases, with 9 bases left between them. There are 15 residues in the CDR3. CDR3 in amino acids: CASSLALTGSYEQYF. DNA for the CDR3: TGTGCCAGCAGCTTAGCGTTGACGGGCTCCTACGAGCAGTACTTC.